The clone carrying this TCR beta chain is deemed medium-sized. Its antigen is still unknown. The data were obtained in a study of T cell repertoires in cytomegalovirus infection. Study in general: Indications of both CMV infection and matching HLA type were provided by public TCR beta signatures.

TCRdb called the reads again in MiXCR, with one record for every CDR3 protein. This table holds over 300,000 distinct CDR3 sequences, about a sixth found once. Study-level results: The cumulative frequency of public TCR beta families distinguished individuals who carried CMV together with the relevant HLA. Across the ex vivo response, the dominant clonotypes were HLA-C-restricted CMV-specific TCR beta clonotypes.

Trimming cost V 1 base and J 6 bases; bases outside gene matches: 9. The CDR3 spans 15 residues. CDR1 and CDR2 (germline): MGHRA, YSYEKL. The clonotype comes from a human donor in good health (CMV status not recorded). Some clones in this sample may be carry-over from other donors' samples. Sequencing was performed on PBMCs. This chain joins TRBV4-1 and TRBJ2-7; 7 nucleotides align to TRBD1. For the CDR3, the DNA is TGCGCCAGCAGCCAAGGTCCGGGACAGAGGACCGAGCAGTACTTC. It specifies CASSQGPGQRTEQYF.